These 20 T cell receptor beta chains originate from one sample sequenced in a study of control samples from healthy donors and cancer patients. The table came from immunoSEQ multiplex PCR; TCRdb's copy has only in-frame clones and leaves some out. This repertoire shows fewer than 95,000 clones, roughly 80% found once; its top ten account for around a fifth. The sequenced sample was blood. These receptors all stem from a man aged 25 to 40 in good health.

This chain uses TRBV19 with TRBJ2-6; D unresolved. CDR3 length equals 15 residues. Germline V gives CDR1 LNHDA, CDR2 SQIVND (reference sequence). V lost 3 bases and J lost 0, with 6 bases in between. The CDR3 region is CASSMTHSGANVLTF. CDR3 sequence (DNA): TGTGCCAGTAGTATGACCCACTCTGGGGCCAACGTCCTGACTTTC.

The V and J genes are TRBV5-1 and TRBJ2-1, with D possibly matching TRBD2 (6 bases). The CDR3 runs to 14 residues. V lost 4 bases, J lost 7 bases, and 15 bases lay in between. CDR1 and CDR2 from the germline V gene are SGHRS and YFSETQ. CDR3 nucleotide sequence: TGCGCCAGCAGCCTGGCCGGGGGAAGTAATGAGCAGTTCTTC. This translates into CASSLAGGSNEQFF.

This rearrangement joins TRBV6-5 to TRBJ1-2; perhaps TRBD1 as D (5 bases). The CDR3 is 12 amino acids. Germline lookup yields CDR1 MNHEY and CDR2 SVGAGI. Deletions cut 4 bases from V and 4 bases from J, with 7 bases between. CDR3 loop: CASSSGTYGYTF. CDR3 coding DNA: TGTGCCAGCAGTTCCGGGACCTATGGCTACACCTTC.

The CDR3 spells CATPGRESEKLFF. The CDR3 DNA is TGTGCCACCCCAGGGCGGGAGAGTGAAAAACTGTTTTTT. This sequence joins TRBV19 and TRBJ1-4, with D possibly TRBD1 on 5 matching bases. Germline CDR1 and CDR2: LNHDA and SQIVND (reference sequence). Trimming removed 10 bases from V and 7 bases from J, with 16 bases in between. The CDR3 spans 13 residues.

This chain connects TRBV19 to TRBJ2-1; D remains unclear. With 4 bases removed from V and 12 bases from J, the gap between germline ends came to 22 bases. Germline assignment: CDR1 LNHDA and CDR2 SQIVND (reference sequence). The CDR3 contains 15 residues. Here the CDR3 DNA reads TGTGCCAGTAGTAATCGACCCCAAGATGCCGTCGGGCAGTTCTTC. It is translated as CASSNRPQDAVGQFF. The whole variable domain, filled in from reference TRBV19 and TRBJ2-1, reads DGGITQSPKYLFRKEGQNVTLSCEQNLNHDAMYWYRQDPGQGLRLIYYSQIVNDFQKGDIAEGYSVSREKKESFPLTVTSAQKNPTAFYLCASSNRPQDAVGQFFGPGTRLTVL.

The chain combines TRBV6-6 with TRBJ2-3; 7 bases map to TRBD1. This CDR3 is 15 amino acids long. Trimming removed 5 bases from V and 2 bases from J; junction bases left unmatched: 7. The germline gives CDR1 MNHNY, CDR2 SVGAGI (reference sequence). CDR3 bases: TGTGCCAGCAGTGAGACGGGACAGCCCACAGATACGCAGTATTTT. Translation gives CASSETGQPTDTQYF.

The rearrangement uses TRBV7-8 and TRBJ2-2, with 7 bases identical to TRBD1. CDR1 and CDR2 from the germline V gene are SGHVS and FQNEAQ. V gave up 1 base and J gave up 1 base; unmatched junction bases: 9. The CDR3 sequence is 18 residues long. In DNA, the CDR3 is TGTGCCAGCAGCTTAGTACGCAGGGGGATTGGGAACACCGGGGAGCTGTTTTTT. This sequence encodes CASSLVRRGIGNTGELFF.

The gene calls are TRBV28 and TRBJ1-3, with D maybe TRBD1 (5 bases). The CDR3 runs to 14 residues. Trimming shortened V by 3 bases and J by 2 bases, and 8 bases separated the two germline ends. CDR1 is MDHEN and CDR2 is SYDVKM in the germline V gene. The CDR3: CASSLGGTGNTIYF. CDR3 coding DNA: TGTGCCAGCAGTTTGGGGGGAACTGGAAACACCATATATTTT.

This chain joins TRBV9 and TRBJ1-2; D is perhaps TRBD1 (6 bases). The germline CDR1 and CDR2 sequences are SGDLS and YYNGEE. This CDR3 region has 14 residues. Trimming pared 1 base from V and 6 bases from J, leaving 13 bases between. The CDR3 region is CASSVTQGMDGYTF. CDR3 in DNA: TGTGCCAGCAGCGTAACGCAGGGGATGGATGGCTACACCTTC.

The CDR3 spells CASSPQRQETQYF. CDR3 DNA: TGTGCCAGCAGCCCCCAGCGGCAAGAGACCCAGTACTTC. The chain employs TRBV11-2 and TRBJ2-5, with D maybe TRBD2 (5 bases). Germline V gives CDR1 SGHAT, CDR2 FQNNGV. The V end was cut by 5 bases, the J end by 2 bases, with 9 bases between. This CDR3 is 13 amino acids long.

This clone has only a few counts. J is TRBJ1-5 and V is TRBV3-1 (or the pseudogene TRBV3-2), with D uncertain. CDR1 is LGHDT and CDR2 is YNNKEL in the germline V gene (reference sequence). This CDR3 spans 15 amino acids. The V end was cut by 0 bases, the J end by 0 bases, with 6 bases between. CDR3 sequence (DNA): TGTGCCAGCAGCCAAGACTGGTCTAGCAATCAGCCCCAGCATTTT. Protein: CASSQDWSSNQPQHF.

The chain carries TRBV5-6 and TRBJ2-7; D is possibly TRBD2 (6 bases). V lost 2 bases and J lost 6, with 9 bases in between. The CDR3 runs to 12 residues. Germline V CDR1 and CDR2: SGHDT, YYEEEE. The CDR3 DNA is TGTGCCAGCAGCTTCGGAGGGTTCGAGCAGTACTTC. Its protein product is CASSFGGFEQYF.

This clone came up many times. The V and J genes are TRBV2 and TRBJ1-1, with D maybe TRBD1 (6 bases). This CDR3 is built from 17 residues. V lost 6 bases and J 2 bases, leaving 22 bases between the germline ends. Germline values: CDR1 SNHLY, CDR2 FYNNEI. The CDR3 DNA follows: TGTGCCAGCAGCCTATCAACTATACAGGGATACAACACTGAAGCTTTCTTT. Protein sequence: CASSLSTIQGYNTEAFF.

The chain carries TRBV28 and TRBJ1-1; D call uncertain. Trimming shortened V by 7 bases and J by 1 base, and 19 bases separated the two germline ends. Germline CDR1 is MDHEN and CDR2 is SYDVKM. The CDR3 is made up of 16 amino acids. The chain's CDR3 is CASTPYGFSGNTEAFF. In DNA form, the CDR3 reads TGTGCCAGCACCCCTTATGGTTTTTCAGGGAACACTGAAGCTTTCTTT. The full variable domain, with the rest looked up from reference TRBV28 and TRBJ1-1, is DVKVTQSSRYLVKRTGEKVFLECVQDMDHENMFWYRQDPGLGLRLIYFSYDVKMKEKGDIPEGYSVSREKKERFSLILESASTNQTSMYLCASTPYGFSGNTEAFFGQGTRLTVV.

This chain links TRBV30 with TRBJ2-5; D gene uncertain. V shed 3 bases and J shed 2 bases, with 13 bases lying between them. The CDR3 is 14 residues long. The germline gives CDR1 GTSNPN, CDR2 SVGIG (reference sequence). CDR3 DNA: TGTGCCTGGAGGCCACCATTCGAGCAAGAGACCCAGTACTTC. Encoded protein: CAWRPPFEQETQYF. The whole variable domain, filled in from reference TRBV30 and TRBJ2-5, reads SQTIHQWPATLVQPVGSPLSLECTVEGTSNPNLYWYRQAAGRGLQLLFYSVGIGQISSEVPQNLSASRPQDRQFILSSKKLLLSDSGFYLCAWRPPFEQETQYFGPGTRLLVL.

This clone was detected once. The rearrangement uses TRBV3-1 (or the pseudogene TRBV3-2) and TRBJ1-2; D is ambiguous. V lost 0 bases, J lost 6 bases, and 11 bases lay in between. From germline, CDR1 is LGHDT and CDR2 YNNKEL (reference sequence). The CDR3 spans 14 residues. Written as DNA, the CDR3 is TGTGCCAGCAGCCAAGATAGGGAGTTACATGGCTACACCTTC. This codes for CASSQDRELHGYTF.

This sequence joins TRBV10-3 and TRBJ2-3; perhaps TRBD2 as D (5 bases). The CDR3 is 14 amino acids. With 8 bases removed from V and 7 bases from J, the gap between germline ends came to 19 bases. Germline V gene lookup returns CDR1 ENHRY and CDR2 SYGVKD. For the CDR3, the DNA is TGTGCCATCTCGACCCCTGGAGGCTCGAATACGCAGTATTTT. The encoded protein is CAISTPGGSNTQYF.

The genes are TRBV18 and TRBJ1-1; no firm D call. This CDR3 is 14 amino acids long. V gave up 1 base and J gave up 10 bases, with 16 bases separating them. CDR1 is KGHSH and CDR2 is LQKENI in the germline V gene. In DNA form, the CDR3 reads TGTGCCAGCTCACCACTGGAAAGTACCCTAGGAGCTTTCTTT. Translation gives CASSPLESTLGAFF.

Concerning this clone: Other DNA sequences from this sample encode an identical CDR3 as well. V usage is TRBV5-1 and J usage is TRBJ2-7; the match to TRBD1 covers 8 bases. CDR1 is SGHRS, CDR2 YFSETQ, per germline. Losses at the gene ends were 4 bases for V and 2 bases for J; bases not matched to a gene: 5. CDR3 length: 14 residues. CDR3 sequence reads: CASSAGQGPYEQYF. In nucleotides, the CDR3 is TGCGCCAGCAGCGCCGGACAGGGACCCTACGAGCAGTACTTC. Based on the CDR3 plus reference TRBV5-1 and TRBJ2-7, the full variable domain is KAGVTQTPRYLIKTRGQQVTLSCSPISGHRSVSWYQQTPGQGLQFLFEYFSETQRNKGNFPGRFSGRQFSNSRSEMNVSTLELGDSALYLCASSAGQGPYEQYFGPGTRLTVT.

The chain recombines TRBV7-9 with TRBJ2-1, with D perhaps matching TRBD1 or TRBD2 (6 bases each). Trimming stripped 5 bases from V and 6 bases from J, with 11 bases between. This CDR3 region has 13 residues. Per germline, CDR1 SEHNR and CDR2 FQNEAQ (reference sequence). The CDR3 DNA sequence: TGTGCCAGCAGCGAAGGAGGGGGCAATGAGCAGTTCTTC. This gives the protein CASSEGGGNEQFF.